These T cell receptor beta chains were read from a single sample in a study of blood T cell repertoires in COVID-19. Assay used: immunoSEQ multiplex PCR; TCRdb lists only in-frame clones, some missing. The table lists roughly 240,000 clones, 83% of them singletons. The material sequenced was peripheral blood. Receptors originate from a man in his sixties who had recovered from COVID-19. Both conserved end residues are part of each CDR3. The D gene is left open where the match is weak. Not every row has a clone size; where given, it reads once, few, many or a size class.

>TRBJ1-5|few|-|TRBV6-5
CASRGSGSLNQPQHF
TGTGCCAGCAGGGGATCGGGATCCCTAAATCAGCCCCAGCATTTT
>TRBJ2-3|-|-|TRBV4-1
CASSLPGTDTQYF
TGCGCCAGCAGCCTCCCGGGCACAGATACGCAGTATTTT
>TRBJ2-5|few|TRBD2|TRBV7-7
CASSQGAGGRETQYF
TGTGCCAGCTCCCAAGGGGCGGGAGGGCGAGAGACCCAGTACTTC
>TRBJ1-1|-|TRBD1|TRBV25-1
CASSLFRTGGAFF
TGTGCCAGCTCCCTCTTCCGGACAGGCGGGGCTTTCTTT
>TRBJ1-1|-|TRBD1|TRBV19
CASSMTGLNTEAFF
TGTGCCAGTAGTATGACAGGGTTGAACACTGAAGCTTTCTTT
>TRBJ1-4|-|-|TRBV5-5
CASSSLPVSDEKLFF
TGTGCCAGCAGCTCCTTACCCGTCAGCGATGAAAAACTGTTTTTT
>TRBJ2-7|-|TRBD1|TRBV29-1
CSVGDRGSYEQYF
TGCAGCGTGGGGGACAGGGGGTCCTACGAGCAGTACTTC
>TRBJ2-7|few|-|TRBV4-2
CASSRTGGAPRGATTSWQYF
TGTGCCAGCAGCCGCACTGGCGGGGCTCCTCGAGGGGCCACTACGAGCTGGCAGTACTTC
>TRBJ2-7|-|TRBD1|TRBV2
CASSTGGFPYEQYF
TGTGCCAGCTCAACAGGGGGCTTCCCCTACGAGCAGTACTTC
>TRBJ1-4|-|-|TRBV4-2
CASSQADKVNEKLFF
TGTGCCAGCAGCCAAGCGGACAAGGTGAATGAAAAACTGTTTTTT
>TRBJ1-1|once|TRBD1|TRBV3-1/TRBV3-2
CASSQNQGAFTEAFF
TGTGCCAGCAGCCAAAATCAGGGGGCTTTCACTGAAGCTTTCTTT
>TRBJ1-2|few|-|TRBV3-1/TRBV3-2
CASSQWATDYGYTF
TGTGCCAGCAGCCAATGGGCAACCGACTATGGCTACACCTTC
>TRBJ2-1|-|TRBD1|TRBV29-1
CSVELGTGSRDEQFF
TGCAGCGTTGAACTTGGGACAGGCTCTAGGGATGAGCAGTTCTTC
>TRBJ1-3|-|-|TRBV7-2
CASRDHGGRLGNTIYF
TGTGCCAGCAGAGACCACGGGGGGCGGCTTGGAAACACCATATATTTT
>TRBJ2-1|-|TRBD2|TRBV9
CASSVGLAEYNEQFF
TGTGCCAGCAGCGTAGGACTAGCGGAGTACAATGAGCAGTTCTTC
>TRBJ2-2|-|-|TRBV5-8
CASTKHLNTGELFF
TGTGCCAGCACGAAACACCTCAACACCGGGGAGCTGTTTTTT
>TRBJ1-2|-|TRBD1|TRBV5-4
CASSLEGTGVYGYTF
TGTGCCAGCAGCTTGGAGGGGACAGGGGTATATGGCTACACCTTC
>TRBJ2-3|-|-|TRBV2
CASSRQAIYTDTQYF
TGTGCCAGCAGTCGGCAGGCGATCTACACAGATACGCAGTATTTT
>TRBJ1-1|few|-|TRBV7-9
CASSLSDTEAFF
TGTGCCAGCAGCTTATCGGACACTGAAGCTTTCTTT
>TRBJ2-1|once|TRBD2|TRBV6-4
CASSPTSGGGSSYNEQFF
TGTGCCAGCAGCCCGACTAGCGGGGGGGGGTCCTCCTACAATGAGCAGTTCTTC